Following are 11 T cell receptor beta chains from one sample sequenced in a study of cytomegalovirus exposure and HLA in healthy donors (TCRdb year 2017). Libraries were made using the immunoSEQ multiplex PCR assay. For the multiplex PCR, a mixture combining 60 forward primers for TCR Vbeta segments and 13 reverse primers for TCR Jbeta segments was used. The source is immuneACCESS, and TCRdb retained only in-frame sequences with V and J called. Part of the clones is not carried over; for the studies checked, unresolved V genes explain less than half of this, and the remainder is unexplained. This sample gives approximately 120,000 clones in total; over 65% of them show up just once. Together, the top ten hold around 1.8% of the sample. The sequenced sample was PBMCs. All receptors come from a man aged 45-65 years in good health and CMV-seronegative.

This clone was counted a few times. This rearrangement joins TRBV11-2 to TRBJ1-3; tentatively, D is TRBD1 (5 bases). Germline V CDR1 and CDR2: SGHAT, FQNNGV. V was trimmed by 3 bases and J by 0 bases, leaving 9 bases between them. The CDR3 extends over 15 amino acids. CDR3 protein: CASSFQGYSGNTIYF. CDR3 bases: TGTGCCAGCAGCTTTCAGGGTTACTCTGGAAACACCATATATTTT.

V gene TRBV19 combines with J gene TRBJ1-6; D is ambiguous. Trimming shortened V by 2 bases and J by 9 bases, and 23 bases separated the two germline ends. Germline assignment: CDR1 LNHDA and CDR2 SQIVND (reference sequence). The CDR3 is 18 residues long. CDR3 DNA sequence: TGTGCCAGTAGTATATTTCACCCTAGGGCGGGGATAAGTTCACCCCTCCACTTT. This encodes CASSIFHPRAGISSPLHF.

This clone appeared a single time. One junction end does not reproduce the germline sequence, and a read error may be involved. The rearrangement joins TRBV5-1 to TRBJ2-5; D perhaps matches TRBD1 (7 bases). This CDR3 has 15 residues. Germline V gene data show CDR1 as SGHRS and CDR2 as YFSETQ. The CDR3 protein is CASSPPTGTQEPQYF. CDR3 nucleotide sequence: TGCGCCAGCAGCCCGCCGACAGGGACTCAAGAGCCCCAGTACTTC.

The CDR3 reads CSVDGGQGYYNEQFF. CDR3 in DNA: TGCAGCGTTGACGGCGGACAGGGTTATTACAATGAGCAGTTCTTC. This chain connects TRBV29-1 to TRBJ2-1, with 8 bases identical to TRBD1. From germline, CDR1 is SQVTM and CDR2 ANQGSEA. V shed 3 bases, J shed 4 bases, and the junction held 8 bases outside the gene matches. The CDR3 has 15 residues.

The rearrangement links TRBV28 to TRBJ1-1, with unresolved D. Germline V lookup: CDR1 MDHEN, CDR2 SYDVKM. The CDR3 covers 14 residues. Trimming shortened V by 6 bases and J by 4 bases, and 15 bases separated the two germline ends. This CDR3 reads CASRPPLTGTEAFF. For the CDR3, the DNA is TGTGCCAGCAGACCACCTTTGACGGGCACTGAAGCTTTCTTT. Using reference TRBV28 and TRBJ1-1 for the parts outside the CDR3, the full variable domain is DVKVTQSSRYLVKRTGEKVFLECVQDMDHENMFWYRQDPGLGLRLIYFSYDVKMKEKGDIPEGYSVSREKKERFSLILESASTNQTSMYLCASRPPLTGTEAFFGQGTRLTVV.

This clone appeared once. The chain combines TRBV10-3 with TRBJ2-7; 10 positions agree with TRBD1. V trimming: 5 bases; J trimming: 5 bases; junction bases outside the gene matches: 6. Germline loops: CDR1 ENHRY, CDR2 SYGVKD. The CDR3 runs 14 residues. The CDR3 nucleotides are TGTGCCATCAGTCGGTCGGGACAGGGGAACGAGCAGTACTTC. Amino acid sequence: CAISRSGQGNEQYF.

The rearrangement joins TRBV9 to TRBJ2-2; 9 bases map to TRBD1. Trimming removed 3 bases from V and 10 bases from J; junction bases left unmatched: 7. The CDR3 runs 14 residues. Germline V lookup: CDR1 SGDLS, CDR2 YYNGEE. The CDR3 nucleotides are TGTGCCAGCAGCGGTAGCACAGGGGGCTTGGAGCTGTTTTTT. Protein: CASSGSTGGLELFF.

The chain combines TRBV5-6 with TRBJ2-7; 8 nucleotides agree with TRBD2. Germline CDR1 and CDR2: SGHDT and YYEEEE. V trimming: 4 bases; J trimming: 6 bases; junction bases outside the gene matches: 3. The CDR3 has 12 residues. CDR3 DNA sequence: TGTGCCAGCAGCCACACTAGCGGCGAGCAGTACGTC. Its translation is CASSHTSGEQYV.

Only a few counts were recorded for this clone. The V call is TRBV7-2, the J call TRBJ2-3; possibly TRBD2 for D (5 bases). V lost 1 base, J lost 2 bases, and 16 bases lay in between. The CDR3 consists of 17 residues. Germline V gene data show CDR1 as SGHTA and CDR2 as FQGNSA. The CDR3 region has the DNA TGTGCCAGCAGCTTAGTTCCAACGGGGAGACACACAGATACGCAGTATTTT. Translating it yields CASSLVPTGRHTDTQYF.

V is TRBV6-1 and J is TRBJ2-7, with 8 bases aligning to TRBD1. CDR1 and CDR2 (germline): MNHNS, SASEGT. CDR3 size: 14 residues. V lost 4 bases, J lost 7 bases, and 9 bases stayed unmatched. CDR3 protein: CASSVSQGASEQYV. The CDR3, as DNA: TGTGCCAGCAGTGTGTCGCAGGGGGCCTCTGAGCAGTACGTC.

This chain connects TRBV7-6 to TRBJ1-5; D gene ambiguous. CDR3 length: 15 amino acids. V lost 5 bases and J lost 6, with 17 bases in between. The germline V gene encodes CDR1 SGHVS and CDR2 FNYEAQ. The CDR3 sequence is CASSVIHEQSQPQHF. The CDR3 DNA sequence: TGTGCCAGCAGCGTTATCCATGAACAGAGTCAGCCCCAGCATTTT.